This TCR beta chain comes out of a study of blood T cells in healthy people across ages. Whole-study results and caveats: Older individuals had lower TCR beta diversity per million T cells (the decline was roughly linear).

V was shortened by 3 bases and J by 2 bases, with 21 bases between the two germline ends. CDR1 SGHTA and CDR2 FQGTGA come from the germline V gene. CDR3 size: 18 residues. Primers used in a second PCR of roughly 6 to 12 cycles were a sample-barcoded 5' primer and a J-beta primer mix. Carrying 12 random nucleotides, a template-switch adaptor labeled each individual cDNA molecule. TCRdb independently ran MiXCR on the 5' RACE reads; one entry per CDR3 protein. The data hold roughly 1,100,000 distinct CDR3 sequences, with under 30% observed a single time. As regards this clonotype: Its matching antigen is unknown.

These data were likewise used in another study, on T cells of mothers and their children. That publication notes: Each mother gave over 9.5 million TCR beta CDR3 reads; each child, approximately 3 million.

This clonotype was obtained from a girl aged 2-10 years in good health. Sequenced sample: blood. The V and J genes are TRBV7-3 and TRBJ2-3, with D unresolved. The CDR3 DNA follows: TGTGCCAGCAGCTTCAGCCTAGGATATCCTACCGACACAGATACGCAGTATTTT. This gives the protein CASSFSLGYPTDTDTQYF.